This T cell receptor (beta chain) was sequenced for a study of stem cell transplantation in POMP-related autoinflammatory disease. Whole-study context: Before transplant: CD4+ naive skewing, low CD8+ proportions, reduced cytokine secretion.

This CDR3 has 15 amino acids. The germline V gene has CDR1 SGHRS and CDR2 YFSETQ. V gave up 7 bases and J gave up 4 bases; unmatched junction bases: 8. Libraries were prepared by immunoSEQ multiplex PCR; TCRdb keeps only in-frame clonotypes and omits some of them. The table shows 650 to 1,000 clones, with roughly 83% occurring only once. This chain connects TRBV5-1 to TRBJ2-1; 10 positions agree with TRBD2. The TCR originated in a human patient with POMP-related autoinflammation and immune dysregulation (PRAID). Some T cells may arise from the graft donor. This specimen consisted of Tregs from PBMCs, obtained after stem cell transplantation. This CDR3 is CASGLLAGGYNEQFF. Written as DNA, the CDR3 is TGCGCCAGCGGATTATTAGCGGGAGGATACAATGAGCAGTTCTTC.